The 31 T cell receptor beta chains below all came from one sample that was sequenced in a study of blood T cell repertoires in COVID-19. Some clones are missing from TCRdb's copy, which holds only in-frame ones; the method was immunoSEQ multiplex PCR. The sample includes about 240,000 clones, about 80% of them seen just once. Sequencing was done on a sample of peripheral blood. The receptors originated from a woman older than 75 with acute or convalescent COVID-19.

This chain links TRBV7-9 with TRBJ2-7; TRBD1 is a possible D gene (5 bases). Germline-derived CDR1 and CDR2 are SEHNR and FQNEAQ (reference sequence). The germline V and J ends were trimmed by 5 bases and 6 bases, with 8 bases remaining between them. The CDR3 totals 11 residues. The CDR3 sequence is CASSLDSEQYF. CDR3 nucleotide sequence: TGTGCCAGCAGCCTCGACAGCGAGCAGTACTTC.

The chain joins TRBV30 to TRBJ1-1; tentatively, D is TRBD1 (6 bases). The CDR3 is 14 residues long. Per germline, CDR1 GTSNPN and CDR2 SVGIG (reference sequence). V shed 1 base and J shed 3 bases, with 12 bases lying between them. CDR3: CAWSEGHPHTEAFF. The CDR3 DNA sequence: TGTGCCTGGAGTGAGGGACACCCGCACACTGAAGCTTTCTTT. Together with reference TRBV30 and TRBJ1-1, the CDR3 gives the full variable domain: SQTIHQWPATLVQPVGSPLSLECTVEGTSNPNLYWYRQAAGRGLQLLFYSVGIGQISSEVPQNLSASRPQDRQFILSSKKLLLSDSGFYLCAWSEGHPHTEAFFGQGTRLTVV.

A word on this clone: Other DNA sequences of this sample code for an identical CDR3. This sequence joins TRBV12-3 or TRBV12-4 and TRBJ2-3; D remains ambiguous. The CDR3 is made up of 11 amino acids. The ends were cut back, 4 bases at V and 5 bases at J, with 4 bases in the middle. The CDR3 reads CASSSVDTQYF. In nucleotides, the CDR3 is TGTGCCAGCAGTTCAGTAGATACGCAGTATTTT.

This chain connects TRBV5-1 to TRBJ2-7; TRBD2 is a possible D gene (6 bases). Per germline, CDR1 SGHRS and CDR2 YFSETQ. The germline V and J ends were trimmed by 3 bases and 5 bases, with 9 bases remaining between them. This CDR3 is built from 12 residues. CDR3 in amino acids: CASSYPSDEQYF. CDR3 nucleotides: TGCGCCAGCAGCTATCCTAGCGACGAGCAGTACTTC. The full variable domain, rest sourced from reference TRBV5-1 and TRBJ2-7, is KAGVTQTPRYLIKTRGQQVTLSCSPISGHRSVSWYQQTPGQGLQFLFEYFSETQRNKGNFPGRFSGRQFSNSRSEMNVSTLELGDSALYLCASSYPSDEQYFGPGTRLTVT.

The rearrangement links TRBV6-5 to TRBJ2-7, with 9 nucleotides matching TRBD1. CDR3 length equals 14 residues. Germline lookup yields CDR1 MNHEY and CDR2 SVGAGI. Trimming at V came to 3 bases and at J to 3 bases, leaving 3 bases not matched to a gene. CDR3 protein: CASSYTGGSYEQYF. The CDR3 coding sequence is TGTGCCAGCAGTTATACAGGGGGCAGCTACGAGCAGTACTTC.

The chain carries TRBV2 and TRBJ1-2; D ambiguous. The CDR3 covers 16 residues. Germline assignment: CDR1 SNHLY and CDR2 FYNNEI. Trimming shortened V by 1 base and J by 0 bases, and 12 bases separated the two germline ends. CDR3 sequence (DNA): TGTGCCAGCAGTGAAGGGGCGACCCCAGCTAACTATGGCTACACCTTC. Translation gives CASSEGATPANYGYTF.

This clone was found once. The rearrangement uses TRBV25-1 and TRBJ1-2; maybe TRBD1 (6 bases). Trimming cost V 3 bases and J 8 bases, with 19 bases left between them. The length of the CDR3 is 15 residues. Germline-derived CDR1 and CDR2 are MGHDK and SYGVNS. The CDR3 region has the DNA TGTGCCAGCAGTGACCCTCATACAGGGAAGGAGGGCTACACCTTC. Translated, it gives CASSDPHTGKEGYTF.

About this clone: Additional DNA sequences in this sample encode the identical CDR3. V is TRBV28 and J is TRBJ1-1; D unresolved. V gave up 2 bases and J gave up 1 base, with 5 bases separating them. The CDR3 totals 13 residues. The germline CDR1 and CDR2 sequences are MDHEN and SYDVKM. The CDR3 DNA sequence: TGTGCCAGCAGTTTAGGAGGGAACACTGAAGCTTTCTTT. Amino acid sequence: CASSLGGNTEAFF.

V gene TRBV9 combines with J gene TRBJ2-1; 10 nucleotides agree with TRBD1. The CDR3 length is 13 residues. Unmatched junction bases numbered 7, after V lost 4 bases and J lost 12 bases. Germline CDR1 and CDR2: SGDLS and YYNGEE. In nucleotides, the CDR3 is TGTGCCAGCAGCACAGGACAGGGGGAACGGCAGTTCTTC. It specifies CASSTGQGERQFF.

The chain recombines TRBV7-2 with TRBJ2-7, with 11 bases identical to TRBD2. Germline V CDR1 and CDR2: SGHTA, FQGNSA. The CDR3 length is 15 residues. V shed 5 bases, J shed 0 bases, and the junction held 3 bases outside the gene matches. CDR3 sequence: CASSRTSGSSYEQYF. In DNA form, the CDR3 reads TGTGCCAGCAGCAGAACTAGCGGGAGCTCCTACGAGCAGTACTTC.

This rearrangement joins TRBV4-1 to TRBJ2-2; TRBD2 matches at 13 bases. After removal of 5 bases from V and 7 bases from J, the junction contained 10 bases not matched to a gene. The CDR3 has 17 residues. CDR1 MGHRA and CDR2 YSYEKL come from the germline V gene. The CDR3 DNA follows: TGCGCCAGCAGCGAACCACTAGCGGGGGGGCCTGACGGGGAGCTGTTTTTT. It translates to CASSEPLAGGPDGELFF.

This clone appeared once. The chain links TRBV3-1 (or the pseudogene TRBV3-2) to TRBJ2-7; 7 bases are a match to TRBD1. This CDR3 has 13 amino acids. Trimming removed 4 bases from V and 7 bases from J; junction bases left unmatched: 7. Looked up from germline, CDR1 is LGHDT and CDR2 is YNNKEL (reference sequence). The CDR3 bases are TGTGCCAGCAGCCCCAATCGACAGGGAGAGCAGTACTTC. Its protein is CASSPNRQGEQYF.

V and J are TRBV30 and TRBJ1-5, with D unclear. V lost 0 bases and J lost 5, with 8 bases in between. CDR1 is GTSNPN, CDR2 SVGIG, per germline (reference sequence). This CDR3 is built from 13 residues. The CDR3 DNA reads as TGTGCCTGGAGTGTAACCCGAGATCAGCCCCAGCATTTT. This encodes CAWSVTRDQPQHF.

This chain connects TRBV21-1 to TRBJ1-6; TRBD1, the table's D call, was not compared with the DNA. TRBV21-1 is tagged as a pseudogene. The CDR3 consists of 13 residues. CDR3 sequence (DNA): TGTGCCAGCAGACAGGGGGACAAGTCACCCCTCCACTTT. It yields the protein CASRQGDKSPLHF.

The chain uses TRBV27 and TRBJ1-1, with TRBD1 matching over 11 bases. J gave up 5 bases and V 4 bases, and 9 bases lay outside the gene matches. Germline loops: CDR1 MNHEY, CDR2 SMNVEV (reference sequence). This CDR3 is 16 amino acids long. The CDR3, as DNA: TGTGCCAGCAGTTCAGGACAGGGGGCGTTATTTACTGAAGCTTTCTTT. Amino acid sequence: CASSSGQGALFTEAFF.

This clone occurred many times. The J gene is TRBJ1-1, the V gene TRBV6-5; the D gene is possibly TRBD1 (6 bases). V was cut by 5 bases and J by 0 bases, with 10 bases left in between. This CDR3 comprises 14 residues. The V gene's germline CDR1 is MNHEY and CDR2 SVGAGI. The CDR3 DNA reads TGTGCCAGCAGTCCGGGGGGCTTGAACACTGAAGCTTTCTTT. The encoded protein is CASSPGGLNTEAFF.

DNA for the CDR3: TGTGCCACCAGTGATTTGCAACCCCAGTACGGGGAGCTGTTTTTT. Translated: CATSDLQPQYGELFF. The gene calls are TRBV24-1 and TRBJ2-2; no clear D. Germline CDR1 KGHDR, CDR2 SFDVKD. CDR3 length: 15 amino acids. The V and J ends lost 0 bases and 7 bases respectively, with 11 bases between them.

This clone has a single count. The genes are TRBV7-8 and TRBJ2-7, with TRBD2 matching over 8 bases. Trimming at V came to 0 bases and at J to 1 base, leaving 8 bases not matched to a gene. The germline V gene has CDR1 SGHVS and CDR2 FQNEAQ. CDR3 size: 17 residues. This chain's CDR3 is CASSLATTSGVSYEQYF. The CDR3 nucleotides are TGTGCCAGCAGCTTAGCGACCACTAGCGGTGTATCCTACGAGCAGTACTTC.

V is TRBV28 and J is TRBJ2-1, with D perhaps matching TRBD1 (6 bases). Germline V lookup: CDR1 MDHEN, CDR2 SYDVKM. CDR3 length: 14 amino acids. V gave up 6 bases and J gave up 4 bases, with 13 bases separating them. CDR3 amino acids: CASRDGTLYNEQFF. The DNA of the CDR3 is TGTGCCAGCAGGGATGGGACACTATACAATGAGCAGTTCTTC.

The CDR3 bases are TGCGCCAGCAGCCCAGAATCTAACTATGGCTACACCTTC. It yields the protein CASSPESNYGYTF. V and J are TRBV5-1 and TRBJ1-2, with D unresolved. The CDR3 covers 13 residues. The ends were cut back, 4 bases at V and 0 bases at J, with 7 bases in the middle. Germline-derived CDR1 and CDR2 are SGHRS and YFSETQ.

The V gene is TRBV28, the J gene TRBJ1-5; 10 bases match TRBD1. The ends lost 5 bases at V and 3 bases at J; junction bases unmatched: 7. Looked up from germline, CDR1 is MDHEN and CDR2 is SYDVKM. This CDR3 is 16 amino acids long. Written as DNA, the CDR3 is TGTGCCAGCAGTCGGGACAGGGGAATGCCCAATCAGCCCCAGCATTTT. This gives the protein CASSRDRGMPNQPQHF.

This clone was counted ten times or more. This chain connects TRBV5-1 to TRBJ1-1; D gene uncertain. The CDR3 extends over 16 amino acids. Germline assignment: CDR1 SGHRS and CDR2 YFSETQ. With 3 bases removed from V and 6 bases from J, the gap between germline ends came to 21 bases. The CDR3 reads CASSSRPFTDFSEAFF. The CDR3 region has the DNA TGCGCCAGCAGCTCCCGGCCCTTCACAGATTTCTCTGAAGCTTTCTTT.

The chain couples TRBV5-1 to TRBJ2-7; 7 nucleotides align to TRBD1. V was clipped by 4 bases and J by 0 bases; unmatched bases: 10. The CDR3 contains 16 residues. CDR1 and CDR2 (germline): SGHRS, YFSETQ. CDR3 sequence (DNA): TGCGCCAGCAGCGTACGACAGGGCCTCTTCTCCTACGAGCAGTACTTC. Protein sequence: CASSVRQGLFSYEQYF.

The chain links TRBV19 to TRBJ1-5; D perhaps matches TRBD1 (5 bases). CDR1 LNHDA and CDR2 SQIVND come from the germline V gene (reference sequence). The V and J ends lost 7 bases and 3 bases respectively, with 13 bases between them. This CDR3 region has 14 residues. The CDR3 spells CASKIDRYNQPQHF. DNA for the CDR3: TGTGCCAGTAAGATAGACAGATACAATCAGCCCCAGCATTTT.

This rearrangement joins TRBV2 to TRBJ2-7; the match to TRBD2 covers 11 bases. Trimming took 6 bases from V and 0 from J; bases not matched to a gene: 13. CDR3 length: 18 amino acids. Germline-derived CDR1 and CDR2 are SNHLY and FYNNEI. The CDR3 DNA reads TGTGCCAGCAGGGGGGTACTAGCGGGGGCCAAGAGCTCCTACGAGCAGTACTTC. Translation gives CASRGVLAGAKSSYEQYF.

The count of this clone is one. The chain is built from TRBV2 and TRBJ1-3; the D is unclear. This CDR3 spans 16 amino acids. Germline V gene lookup returns CDR1 SNHLY and CDR2 FYNNEI. Deletions cut 6 bases from V and 0 bases from J, with 15 bases between. The CDR3 nucleotides read TGTGCCAGCAGGTTAAAGAGTGGGCGCTCTGGAAACACCATATATTTT. Protein: CASRLKSGRSGNTIYF.

This rearrangement joins TRBV10-3 to TRBJ1-1; D gene uncertain. The CDR3 runs 13 residues. Germline lookup yields CDR1 ENHRY and CDR2 SYGVKD. Deletions cut 9 bases from V and 4 bases from J, with 15 bases between. The CDR3 protein is CAISPGVGTEAFF. In DNA, the CDR3 is TGTGCCATAAGCCCAGGCGTGGGCACTGAAGCTTTCTTT.

This clone was observed a single time. The rearrangement uses TRBV3-1 (or the pseudogene TRBV3-2) and TRBJ2-5, with D possibly matching TRBD2 (6 bases). CDR3 length: 15 amino acids. The V end lost 0 bases, the J end lost 5 bases, and 13 bases lay between the germline ends. Looked up from germline, CDR1 is LGHDT and CDR2 is YNNKEL (reference sequence). The CDR3 loop reads CASSQDRGSGETQYF. The CDR3 DNA sequence: TGTGCCAGCAGCCAAGATAGGGGCAGCGGGGAGACCCAGTACTTC.

This rearrangement joins TRBV5-1 to TRBJ1-2; no reliable D call. The V end lost 4 bases, the J end lost 0 bases, and 13 bases lay between the germline ends. Germline V gene sequence: CDR1 SGHRS, CDR2 YFSETQ. CDR3 length equals 15 residues. The CDR3 reads CASSPSAGPNYGYTF. CDR3 coding DNA: TGCGCCAGCAGCCCATCGGCAGGCCCTAACTATGGCTACACCTTC.

The chain has TRBV6-1 and TRBJ2-7; D is perhaps TRBD1 (6 bases). Germline CDR1 reads MNHNS; CDR2 reads SASEGT. The CDR3 has 14 amino acids. V dropped 2 bases and J dropped 2 bases, with 10 bases sitting between them. CDR3 DNA: TGTGCCAGCAGTGAATACGACAGGACCTACGAGCAGTACTTC. Protein product: CASSEYDRTYEQYF.

The rearrangement joins TRBV19 to TRBJ1-5, with TRBD1 matching over 9 bases. The CDR3 loop spans 17 amino acids. CDR1 is LNHDA and CDR2 is SQIVND in the germline V gene (reference sequence). Trimming at V came to 3 bases and at J to 3 bases, leaving 9 bases not matched to a gene. The CDR3 region has the DNA TGTGCCAGTAGTATGTTGCGGGGACAGGGAAACAATCAGCCCCAGCATTTT. It specifies CASSMLRGQGNNQPQHF. The whole variable domain, filled in from reference TRBV19 and TRBJ1-5, reads DGGITQSPKYLFRKEGQNVTLSCEQNLNHDAMYWYRQDPGQGLRLIYYSQIVNDFQKGDIAEGYSVSREKKESFPLTVTSAQKNPTAFYLCASSMLRGQGNNQPQHFGDGTRLSIL.